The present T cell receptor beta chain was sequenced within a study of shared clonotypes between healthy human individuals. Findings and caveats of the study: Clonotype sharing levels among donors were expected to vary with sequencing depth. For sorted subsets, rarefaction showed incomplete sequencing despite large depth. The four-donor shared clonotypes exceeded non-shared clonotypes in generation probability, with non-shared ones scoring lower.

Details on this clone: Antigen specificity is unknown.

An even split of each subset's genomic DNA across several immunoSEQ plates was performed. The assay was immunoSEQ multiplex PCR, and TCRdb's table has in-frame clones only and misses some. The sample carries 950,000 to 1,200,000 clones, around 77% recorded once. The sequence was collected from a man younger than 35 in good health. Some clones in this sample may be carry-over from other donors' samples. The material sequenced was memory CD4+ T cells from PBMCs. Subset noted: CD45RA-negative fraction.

CDR3 coding DNA: TGTGCCAGCAGCTTGGATAGTGCGGAAGAGACCCAGTACTTC. This encodes CASSLDSAEETQYF. The rearrangement links TRBV5-4 to TRBJ2-5; the D is unclear. CDR1 is SGHNT, CDR2 YYREEE, per germline (reference sequence). The ends were cut back, 0 bases at V and 3 bases at J, with 9 bases in the middle. The CDR3 sequence is 14 residues long.